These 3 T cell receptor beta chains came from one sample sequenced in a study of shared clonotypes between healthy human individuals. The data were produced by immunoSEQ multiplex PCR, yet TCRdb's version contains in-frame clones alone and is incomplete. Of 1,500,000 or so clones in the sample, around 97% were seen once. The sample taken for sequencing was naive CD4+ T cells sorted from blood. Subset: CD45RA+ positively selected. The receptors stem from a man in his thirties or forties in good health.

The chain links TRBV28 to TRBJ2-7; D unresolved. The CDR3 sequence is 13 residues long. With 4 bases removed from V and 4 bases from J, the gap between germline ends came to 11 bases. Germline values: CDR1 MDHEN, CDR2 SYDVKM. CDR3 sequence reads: CASSSNVLYEQYF. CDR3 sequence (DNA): TGTGCCAGCAGTTCAAACGTCCTGTACGAGCAGTACTTC.

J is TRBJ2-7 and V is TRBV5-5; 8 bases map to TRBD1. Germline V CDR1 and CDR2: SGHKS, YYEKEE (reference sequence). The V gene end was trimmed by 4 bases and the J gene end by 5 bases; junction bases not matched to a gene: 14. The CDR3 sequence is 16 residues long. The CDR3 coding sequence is TGTGCCAGCAGCATGGAGGACAGGGACATAGTCAACGAGCAGTACTTC. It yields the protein CASSMEDRDIVNEQYF.

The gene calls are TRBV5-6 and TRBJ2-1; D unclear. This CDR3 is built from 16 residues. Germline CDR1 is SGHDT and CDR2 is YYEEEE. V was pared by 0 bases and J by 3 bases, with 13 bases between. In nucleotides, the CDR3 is TGTGCCAGCAGCTTGGATTTGGATGTCATCTACAATGAGCAGTTCTTC. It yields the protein CASSLDLDVIYNEQFF.